Listed below are T cell receptor beta chains from one sample, sequenced in a study of blood T cell repertoires in COVID-19. Only in-frame clones appear in the TCRdb table, and some are missing; sequencing was by immunoSEQ multiplex PCR. The data show 350,000 to 500,000 clones, approximately 90% seen once. Sequenced sample: PBMCs or T cells enriched from blood (not recorded which). Every receptor here comes from a woman aged 18 to 35 who had been exposed to COVID-19. Each CDR3 is given with its conserved first and last residue. Fields, in order: CDR3 protein, CDR3 DNA, D gene, clone size, V gene, J gene. D genes are given only for firm matches. Only some rows state a clone size, as once, few, many or a class for expanded clones.

cdr3_aa: CASSLIGQGLRYNEQFF; cdr3_nt: TGTGCCAGCAGTTTAATTGGACAGGGACTTCGCTACAATGAGCAGTTCTTC; d_call: TRBD1; clone_size: .; v_call: TRBV27; j_call: TRBJ2-1
cdr3_aa: CASRGTGGGETQYF; cdr3_nt: TGTGCCAGCAGGGGGACAGGGGGCGGAGAGACCCAGTACTTC; d_call: TRBD1; clone_size: .; v_call: TRBV2; j_call: TRBJ2-5
cdr3_aa: CASSFDTYNEQFF; cdr3_nt: TGTGCCAGCAGCTTCGACACTTACAATGAGCAGTTCTTC; d_call: .; clone_size: .; v_call: TRBV2; j_call: TRBJ2-1
cdr3_aa: CASSPTPLGRGDYGYTF; cdr3_nt: TGTGCCAGCAGTCCCACTCCCTTGGGACGGGGGGACTATGGCTACACCTTC; d_call: .; clone_size: .; v_call: TRBV28; j_call: TRBJ1-2
cdr3_aa: CASSRTGLAGDEQFF; cdr3_nt: TGTGCCAGCAGCAGAACGGGACTAGCAGGTGATGAGCAGTTCTTC; d_call: TRBD2; clone_size: .; v_call: TRBV5-4; j_call: TRBJ2-1
cdr3_aa: CASSLAGTATNEKLFF; cdr3_nt: TGTGCCAGCAGTTTGGCCGGGACAGCAACTAATGAAAAACTGTTTTTT; d_call: TRBD1; clone_size: .; v_call: TRBV28; j_call: TRBJ1-4
cdr3_aa: CASSLVGGHTEAFF; cdr3_nt: TGTGCCAGCAGCTTAGTAGGGGGCCACACTGAAGCTTTCTTT; d_call: TRBD1; clone_size: .; v_call: TRBV7-2; j_call: TRBJ1-1
cdr3_aa: CASSLPGNKPQHF; cdr3_nt: TGTGCCAGCAGCTTGCCAGGGAACAAGCCCCAGCATTTT; d_call: .; clone_size: once; v_call: TRBV5-5; j_call: TRBJ1-5
cdr3_aa: CASSSRTAGNTEAFF; cdr3_nt: TGCGCCAGCAGCTCCCGGACAGCAGGAAACACTGAAGCTTTCTTT; d_call: .; clone_size: .; v_call: TRBV5-1; j_call: TRBJ1-1
cdr3_aa: CASSLTGLTEAFF; cdr3_nt: TGCGCCAGCAGCCTTACAGGGTTAACTGAAGCTTTCTTT; d_call: .; clone_size: .; v_call: TRBV4-1; j_call: TRBJ1-1
cdr3_aa: CASSLRGIEGNTEAFF; cdr3_nt: TGTGCCAGCAGCTTGCGTGGTATTGAGGGTAACACTGAAGCTTTCTTT; d_call: .; clone_size: .; v_call: TRBV5-5; j_call: TRBJ1-1
cdr3_aa: CSVDSLQGGTEAFF; cdr3_nt: TGCAGCGTTGATAGTCTGCAGGGTGGCACTGAAGCTTTCTTT; d_call: .; clone_size: once; v_call: TRBV29-1; j_call: TRBJ1-1
cdr3_aa: CASSLGQAYNSPLHF; cdr3_nt: TGCGCCAGCAGCCTGGGACAGGCTTATAATTCACCCCTCCACTTT; d_call: TRBD1; clone_size: .; v_call: TRBV5-1; j_call: TRBJ1-6
cdr3_aa: CASKRQGNQPQHF; cdr3_nt: TGTGCCAGCAAAAGACAGGGCAATCAGCCCCAGCATTTT; d_call: .; clone_size: .; v_call: TRBV28; j_call: TRBJ1-5
cdr3_aa: CASSLRGWNTEAFF; cdr3_nt: TGTGCCAGCAGTTTACGAGGGTGGAACACTGAAGCTTTCTTT; d_call: .; clone_size: .; v_call: TRBV27; j_call: TRBJ1-1
cdr3_aa: CASSFSGEVGYTF; cdr3_nt: TGTGCCAGCAGTTTTTCAGGGGAAGTCGGCTACACCTTC; d_call: .; clone_size: once; v_call: TRBV28; j_call: TRBJ1-2
cdr3_aa: CAGSGIQGALTGELFF; cdr3_nt: TGTGCCGGGAGCGGCATACAGGGGGCGCTTACCGGGGAGCTGTTTTTT; d_call: TRBD1; clone_size: few; v_call: TRBV19; j_call: TRBJ2-2
cdr3_aa: CASSQDPQGRGNSYEQYF; cdr3_nt: TGTGCCAGCAGCCAAGACCCCCAGGGGCGGGGGAATTCCTACGAGCAGTACTTC; d_call: .; clone_size: .; v_call: TRBV4-2; j_call: TRBJ2-7
cdr3_aa: CASSLGNTAGAFF; cdr3_nt: TGTGCCAGCAGCTTAGGGAATACGGCGGGAGCTTTCTTT; d_call: .; clone_size: .; v_call: TRBV7-3; j_call: TRBJ1-1
cdr3_aa: CASSQGNGRNEQFF; cdr3_nt: TGCGCCAGCAGCCAAGGGAACGGGAGAAATGAGCAGTTCTTC; d_call: .; clone_size: .; v_call: TRBV4-1; j_call: TRBJ2-1
cdr3_aa: CSASSGRKRTGELFF; cdr3_nt: TGCAGTGCTAGTTCCGGGAGGAAACGCACCGGGGAGCTGTTTTTT; d_call: TRBD2; clone_size: .; v_call: TRBV20-1; j_call: TRBJ2-2